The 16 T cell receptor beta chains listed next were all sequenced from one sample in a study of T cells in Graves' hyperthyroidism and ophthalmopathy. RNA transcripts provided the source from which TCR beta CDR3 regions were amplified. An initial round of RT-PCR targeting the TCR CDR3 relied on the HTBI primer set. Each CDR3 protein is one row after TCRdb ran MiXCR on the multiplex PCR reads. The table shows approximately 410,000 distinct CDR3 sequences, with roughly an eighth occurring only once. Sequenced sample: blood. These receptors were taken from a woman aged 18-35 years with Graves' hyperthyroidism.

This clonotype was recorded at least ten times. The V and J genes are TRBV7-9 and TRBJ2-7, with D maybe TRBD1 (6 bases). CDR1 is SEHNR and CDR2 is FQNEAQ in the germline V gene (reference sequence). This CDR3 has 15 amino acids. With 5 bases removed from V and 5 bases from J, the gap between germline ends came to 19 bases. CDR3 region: CASSQPAAGAHEQYF. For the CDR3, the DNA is TGTGCCAGCAGCCAACCAGCGGCAGGGGCCCACGAGCAGTACTTC.

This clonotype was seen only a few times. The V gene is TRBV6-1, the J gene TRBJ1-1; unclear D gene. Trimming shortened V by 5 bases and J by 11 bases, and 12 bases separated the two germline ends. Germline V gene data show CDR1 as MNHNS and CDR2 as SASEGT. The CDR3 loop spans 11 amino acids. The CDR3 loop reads CASSSPRHAFF. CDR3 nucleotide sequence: TGTGCCAGCAGTTCCCCTCGGCATGCTTTCTTT.

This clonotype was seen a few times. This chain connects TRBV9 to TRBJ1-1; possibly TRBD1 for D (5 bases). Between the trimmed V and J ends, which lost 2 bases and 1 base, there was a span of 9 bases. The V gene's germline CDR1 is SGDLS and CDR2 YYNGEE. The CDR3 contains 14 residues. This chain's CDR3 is CASSVSGTNTEAFF. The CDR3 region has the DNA TGTGCCAGCAGCGTTTCAGGGACGAACACTGAAGCTTTCTTT.

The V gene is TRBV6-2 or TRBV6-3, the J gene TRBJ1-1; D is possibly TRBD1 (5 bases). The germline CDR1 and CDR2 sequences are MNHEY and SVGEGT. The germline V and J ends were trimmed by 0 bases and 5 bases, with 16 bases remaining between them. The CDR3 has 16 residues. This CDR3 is CASSYSTLNPGTEAFF. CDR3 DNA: TGTGCCAGCAGTTACTCGACTCTCAACCCAGGGACTGAAGCTTTCTTT.

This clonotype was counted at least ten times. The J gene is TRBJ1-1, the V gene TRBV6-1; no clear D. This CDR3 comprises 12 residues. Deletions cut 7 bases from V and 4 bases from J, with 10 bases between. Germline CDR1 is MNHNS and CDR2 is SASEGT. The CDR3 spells CASILGGTEAFF. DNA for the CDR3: TGTGCCAGCATTCTAGGCGGCACTGAAGCTTTCTTT.

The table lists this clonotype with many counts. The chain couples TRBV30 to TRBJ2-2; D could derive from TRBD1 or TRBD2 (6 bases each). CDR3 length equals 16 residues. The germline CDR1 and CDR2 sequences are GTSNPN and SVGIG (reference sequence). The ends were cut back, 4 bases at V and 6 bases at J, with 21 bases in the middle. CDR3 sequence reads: CAWTALQGGNSGELFF. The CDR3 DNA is TGTGCCTGGACGGCCCTACAGGGAGGCAACTCCGGGGAGCTGTTTTTT. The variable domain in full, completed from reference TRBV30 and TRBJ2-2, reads SQTIHQWPATLVQPVGSPLSLECTVEGTSNPNLYWYRQAAGRGLQLLFYSVGIGQISSEVPQNLSASRPQDRQFILSSKKLLLSDSGFYLCAWTALQGGNSGELFFGEGSRLTVL.

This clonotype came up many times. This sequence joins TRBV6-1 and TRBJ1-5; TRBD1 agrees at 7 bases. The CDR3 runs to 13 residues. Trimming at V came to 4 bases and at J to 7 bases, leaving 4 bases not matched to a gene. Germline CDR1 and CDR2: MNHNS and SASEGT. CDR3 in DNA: TGTGCCAGCAGTGGCTCAGGGGGACAGCCCCAGCATTTT. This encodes CASSGSGGQPQHF.

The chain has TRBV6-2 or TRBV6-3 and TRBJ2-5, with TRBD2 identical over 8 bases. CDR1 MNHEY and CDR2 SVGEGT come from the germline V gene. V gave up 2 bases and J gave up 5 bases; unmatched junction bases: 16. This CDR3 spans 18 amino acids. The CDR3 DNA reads TGTGCCAGCAGTTACCGCAGGGGCCAGCGGGAGAAGTTGGAGACCCAGTACTTC. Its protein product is CASSYRRGQREKLETQYF.

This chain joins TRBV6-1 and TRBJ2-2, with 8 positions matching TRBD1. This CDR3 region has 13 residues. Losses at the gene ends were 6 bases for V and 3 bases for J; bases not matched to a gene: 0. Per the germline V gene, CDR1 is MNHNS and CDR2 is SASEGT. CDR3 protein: CASRDRDTGELFF. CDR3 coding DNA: TGTGCCAGCAGGGACAGGGACACCGGGGAGCTGTTTTTT.

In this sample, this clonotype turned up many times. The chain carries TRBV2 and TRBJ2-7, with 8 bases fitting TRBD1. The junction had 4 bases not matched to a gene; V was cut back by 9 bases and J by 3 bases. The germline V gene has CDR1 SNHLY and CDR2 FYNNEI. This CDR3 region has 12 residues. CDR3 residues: CARGQGGYEQYF. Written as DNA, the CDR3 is TGTGCCAGAGGACAGGGAGGCTACGAGCAGTACTTC.

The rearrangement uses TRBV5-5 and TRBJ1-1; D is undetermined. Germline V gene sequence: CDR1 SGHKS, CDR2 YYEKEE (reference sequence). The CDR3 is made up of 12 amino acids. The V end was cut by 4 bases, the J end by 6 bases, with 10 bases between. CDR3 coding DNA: TGTGCCAGCAGCCAACAGTCAGCTGAAGCTTTCTTT. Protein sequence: CASSQQSAEAFF.

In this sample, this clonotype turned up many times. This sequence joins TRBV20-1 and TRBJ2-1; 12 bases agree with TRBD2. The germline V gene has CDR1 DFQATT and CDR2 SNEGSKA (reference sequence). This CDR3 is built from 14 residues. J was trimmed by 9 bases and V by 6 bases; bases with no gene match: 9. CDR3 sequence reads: CSATKTSGSGEQFF. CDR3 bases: TGCAGTGCCACCAAGACTAGCGGGAGTGGTGAGCAGTTCTTC.

The CDR3 here is CASSAAGYNEQFF. In nucleotides, the CDR3 is TGTGCCAGCAGCGCCGCCGGTTACAATGAGCAGTTCTTC. This chain connects TRBV11-1 to TRBJ2-1; D is unclear. CDR1 and CDR2 from the germline V gene are SGHAT and FQDESV (reference sequence). Trimming stripped 5 bases from V and 4 bases from J, with 9 bases between. The length of the CDR3 is 13 residues. Based on the CDR3 plus reference TRBV11-1 and TRBJ2-1, the full variable domain is EAEVAQSPRYKITEKSQAVAFWCDPISGHATLYWYRQILGQGPELLVQFQDESVVDDSQLPKDRFSAERLKGVDSTLKIQPAELGDSAMYLCASSAAGYNEQFFGPGTRLTVL.

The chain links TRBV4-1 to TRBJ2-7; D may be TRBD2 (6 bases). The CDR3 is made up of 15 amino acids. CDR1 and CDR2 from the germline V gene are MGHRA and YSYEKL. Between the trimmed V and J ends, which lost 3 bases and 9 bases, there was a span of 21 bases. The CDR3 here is CASSQPRDSRSGQYF. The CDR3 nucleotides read TGCGCCAGCAGCCAGCCCCGGGACTCCCGATCCGGGCAGTACTTC.

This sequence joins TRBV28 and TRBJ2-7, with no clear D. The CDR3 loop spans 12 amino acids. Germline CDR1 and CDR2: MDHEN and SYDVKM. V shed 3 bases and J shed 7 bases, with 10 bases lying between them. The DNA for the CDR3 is TGTGCCAGCAGTTTTAGTTTTAGGGAGCAGTACTTC. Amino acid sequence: CASSFSFREQYF.

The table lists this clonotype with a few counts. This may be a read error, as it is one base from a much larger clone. The CDR3: CASTKGQGNYGHTF. The CDR3 bases are TGTGCCAGCACTAAAGGACAGGGTAACTATGGCCACACCTTC. This rearrangement joins TRBV2 to TRBJ1-2, with 8 bases that match TRBD1. This CDR3 region has 14 residues. Germline-derived CDR1 and CDR2 are SNHLY and FYNNEI.